Reported below is one T cell receptor (beta chain). The antigen is unknown. The sample belongs to a study of T cell repertoires in cytomegalovirus infection. Study summary: Shared public TCR beta signatures pointed to both CMV infection and a matching HLA type.

One entry per CDR3 protein, called by TCRdb with MiXCR from the reads. In the table there are about 89,000 distinct CDR3 sequences, 25% to 30% of which are singletons. Specimen: CD8+ T cells from cultured PBMCs, collected from culture after CMV antigen stimulation. The receptor was derived from a human donor in good health (CMV status not recorded). Some clones in this sample may be carry-over from other donors' samples.

CDR3 region: CASRLRGPYNEQFF. Written as DNA, the CDR3 is TGTGCCAGTAGGTTACGGGGACCCTACAATGAGCAGTTCTTC. The V call is TRBV19, the J call TRBJ2-1; D is tentatively TRBD1 or TRBD2 (5 bases each). Germline assignment: CDR1 LNHDA and CDR2 SQIVND (reference sequence). With 6 bases removed from V and 2 bases from J, the gap between germline ends came to 11 bases. The CDR3 loop spans 14 amino acids.